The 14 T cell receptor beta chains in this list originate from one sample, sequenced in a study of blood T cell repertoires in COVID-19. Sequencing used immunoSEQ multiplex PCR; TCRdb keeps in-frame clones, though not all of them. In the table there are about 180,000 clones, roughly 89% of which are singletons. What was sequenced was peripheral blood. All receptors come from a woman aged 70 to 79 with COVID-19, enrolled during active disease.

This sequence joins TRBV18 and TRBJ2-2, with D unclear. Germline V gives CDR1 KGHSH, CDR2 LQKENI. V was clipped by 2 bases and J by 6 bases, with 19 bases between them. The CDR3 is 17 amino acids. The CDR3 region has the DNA TGTGCCAGCTCACCAGACGCTAGTCTTTCGAGCCCCGGGGAGCTGTTTTTT. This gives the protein CASSPDASLSSPGELFF. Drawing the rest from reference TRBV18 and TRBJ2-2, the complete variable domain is NAGVMQNPRHLVRRRGQEARLRCSPMKGHSHVYWYRQLPEEGLKFMVYLQKENIIDESGMPKERFSAEFPKEGPSILRIQQVVRGDSAAYFCASSPDASLSSPGELFFGEGSRLTVL.

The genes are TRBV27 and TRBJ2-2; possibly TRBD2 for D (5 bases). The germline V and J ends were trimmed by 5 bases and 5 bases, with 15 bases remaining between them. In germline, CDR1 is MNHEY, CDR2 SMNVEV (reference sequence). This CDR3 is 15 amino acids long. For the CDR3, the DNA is TGTGCCAGCAGTCAACTAGAAGTAGGTACCGGGGAGCTGTTTTTT. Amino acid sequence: CASSQLEVGTGELFF.

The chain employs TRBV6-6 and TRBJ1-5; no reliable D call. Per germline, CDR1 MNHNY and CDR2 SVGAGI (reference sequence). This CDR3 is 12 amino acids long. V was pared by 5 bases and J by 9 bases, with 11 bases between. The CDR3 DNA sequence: TGTGCCAGCAGTCTAGATGAGTCGCCCCAGCATTTT. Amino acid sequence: CASSLDESPQHF.

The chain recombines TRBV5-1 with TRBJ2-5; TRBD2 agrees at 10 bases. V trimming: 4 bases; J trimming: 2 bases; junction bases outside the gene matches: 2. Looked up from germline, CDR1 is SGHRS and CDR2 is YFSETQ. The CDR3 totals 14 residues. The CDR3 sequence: CASSILAGQETQYF. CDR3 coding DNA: TGCGCCAGCAGCATACTAGCGGGACAAGAGACCCAGTACTTC.

CDR3 sequence: CASSPTGRGGYNYEQFF. DNA for the CDR3: TGTGCCAGCAGCCCTACTGGACGGGGGGGCTACAATTATGAGCAGTTCTTC. The chain couples TRBV4-2 to TRBJ2-1; 8 bases are shared with TRBD2. CDR3 length: 17 residues. The germline V gene has CDR1 LGHNA and CDR2 YNFKEQ. Trimming took 4 bases from V and 8 from J; bases not matched to a gene: 16.

CDR3: CASSQGLAGGQNTGELFF. The CDR3 DNA is TGTGCCAGCAGCCAAGGACTAGCGGGAGGGCAGAACACCGGGGAGCTGTTTTTT. The chain combines TRBV3-1 (or the pseudogene TRBV3-2) with TRBJ2-2; 14 nucleotides agree with TRBD2. V lost 1 base to trimming and J lost 1 base; unmatched junction nucleotides: 2. CDR1 and CDR2 (germline): LGHDT, YNNKEL (reference sequence). The CDR3 has 18 amino acids.

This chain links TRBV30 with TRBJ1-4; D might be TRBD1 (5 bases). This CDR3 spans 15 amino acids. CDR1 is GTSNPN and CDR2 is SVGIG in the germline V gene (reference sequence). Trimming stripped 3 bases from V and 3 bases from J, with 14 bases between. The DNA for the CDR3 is TGTGCCTGGAGCCCTATCGACAGACCTAATGAAAAACTGTTTTTT. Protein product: CAWSPIDRPNEKLFF.

This CDR3 is CATSRDRSGARTDTQYF. The CDR3 coding sequence is TGTGCCACCAGCAGAGATCGGAGCGGGGCACGCACAGATACGCAGTATTTT. J is TRBJ2-3 and V is TRBV15; TRBD2 matches 7 bases. The junction had 7 bases not matched to a gene; V was cut back by 0 bases and J by 1 base. The germline gives CDR1 LNHNV, CDR2 YYDKDF (reference sequence). This CDR3 has 17 amino acids. The full variable domain, completed using reference TRBV15 and TRBJ2-3, is DAMVIQNPRYQVTQFGKPVTLSCSQTLNHNVMYWYQQKSSQAPKLLFHYYDKDFNNEADTPDNFQSRRPNTSFCFLDIRSPGLGDTAMYLCATSRDRSGARTDTQYFGPGTRLTVL.

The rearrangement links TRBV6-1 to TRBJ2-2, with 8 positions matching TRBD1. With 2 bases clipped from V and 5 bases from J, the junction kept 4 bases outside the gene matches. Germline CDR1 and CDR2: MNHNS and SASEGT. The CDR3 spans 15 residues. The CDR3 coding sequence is TGTGCCAGCAGTGAACAACAGGGGGTAACCGGGGAGCTGTTTTTT. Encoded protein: CASSEQQGVTGELFF.

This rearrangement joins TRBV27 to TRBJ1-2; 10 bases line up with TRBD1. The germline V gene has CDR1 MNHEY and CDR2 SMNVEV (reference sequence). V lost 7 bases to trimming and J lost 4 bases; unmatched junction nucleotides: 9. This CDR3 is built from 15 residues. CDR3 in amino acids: CASKTPGQGSYGYTF. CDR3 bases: TGTGCCAGCAAGACCCCGGGACAGGGGTCCTATGGCTACACCTTC.

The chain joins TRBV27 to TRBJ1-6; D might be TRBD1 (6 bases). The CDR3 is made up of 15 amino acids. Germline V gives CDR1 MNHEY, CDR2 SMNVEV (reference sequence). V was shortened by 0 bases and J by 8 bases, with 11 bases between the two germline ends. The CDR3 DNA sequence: TGTGCCAGCAGTTTATCCGGGACAACCGATTCACCCCTCCACTTT. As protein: CASSLSGTTDSPLHF.

CDR3 protein: CASSPRSQETQYF. As DNA, the CDR3 is TGTGCCAGCAGTCCTAGGTCCCAGGAGACCCAGTACTTC. The chain uses TRBV12-3 or TRBV12-4 and TRBJ2-5; D not certain. V lost 5 bases to trimming and J lost 5 bases, with 12 bases between them. This CDR3 spans 13 amino acids.

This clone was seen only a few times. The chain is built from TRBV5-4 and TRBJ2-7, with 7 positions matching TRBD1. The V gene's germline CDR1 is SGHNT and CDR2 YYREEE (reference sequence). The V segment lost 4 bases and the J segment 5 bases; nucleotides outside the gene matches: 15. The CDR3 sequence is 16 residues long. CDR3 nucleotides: TGTGCCAGCAGCCCACGAATCAGACAGGGAGAAGACGAGCAGTACTTC. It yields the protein CASSPRIRQGEDEQYF. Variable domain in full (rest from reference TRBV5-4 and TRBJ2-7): ETGVTQSPTHLIKTRGQQVTLRCSSQSGHNTVSWYQQALGQGPQFIFQYYREEENGRGNFPPRFSGLQFPNYSSELNVNALELDDSALYLCASSPRIRQGEDEQYFGPGTRLTVT.

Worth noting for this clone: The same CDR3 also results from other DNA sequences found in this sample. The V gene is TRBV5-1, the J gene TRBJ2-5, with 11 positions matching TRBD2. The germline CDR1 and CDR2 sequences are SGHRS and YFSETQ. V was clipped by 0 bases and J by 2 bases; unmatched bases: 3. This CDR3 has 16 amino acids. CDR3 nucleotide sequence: TGCGCCAGCAGCTTGGCAGGGACTAGCGGTCAAGAGACCCAGTACTTC. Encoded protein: CASSLAGTSGQETQYF.